Listed below are T cell receptor beta chains from one sample, sequenced in a study of cytomegalovirus exposure and HLA in healthy donors. TCRdb keeps only in-frame clones here, not all; method: immunoSEQ multiplex PCR. The profile shows around 60,000 clones, about 84% of them singletons. Sequenced material: PBMCs. These receptors were obtained from a male donor in good health and CMV-seronegative. Both conserved end residues are part of each CDR3. Fields, in order: J gene, V gene, D gene, clone size, CDR3 protein, CDR3 DNA. D genes are given only for firm matches. Clone size appears in some rows only: once, few, many, or a class for an expanded clone.

TRBJ1-1	TRBV9	.	.	CASSAHWGGTEAFF	TGTGCCAGCAGCGCTCATTGGGGGGGTACTGAAGCTTTCTTT
TRBJ1-2	TRBV5-5	.	.	CASSLVPDGLNYGYTF	TGTGCCAGCAGCTTGGTACCCGACGGACTTAACTATGGCTACACCTTC
TRBJ2-7	TRBV12-5	.	.	CASGIPTHEQYF	TGTGCTAGTGGTATTCCAACTCACGAGCAGTACTTC
TRBJ1-2	TRBV25-1	TRBD1	.	CASSLQGWNYGYTF	TGTGCCAGCAGTCTACAGGGGTGGAACTATGGCTACACCTTC
TRBJ1-5	TRBV19	.	.	CASSIGSGANQPQHF	TGTGCCAGTAGTATAGGGTCAGGGGCCAATCAGCCCCAGCATTTT
TRBJ1-6	TRBV5-1	TRBD1	.	CASSSVGEGQGIGSYNSPLHF	TGCGCCAGCAGCTCAGTTGGGGAGGGACAGGGGATCGGCTCCTATAATTCACCCCTCCACTTT
TRBJ2-3	TRBV7-2	TRBD2	few	CASSFLTSGGADTQYF	TGTGCCAGCAGCTTCCTGACTAGCGGGGGGGCAGATACGCAGTATTTT
TRBJ1-1	TRBV4-2	TRBD1	.	CASSQGLGTENTEAFF	TGTGCCAGCAGCCAAGGCCTTGGGACAGAGAACACTGAAGCTTTCTTT
TRBJ2-5	TRBV5-1	TRBD1	.	CASSLEQGWQETQYF	TGCGCCAGCAGCTTGGAACAGGGGTGGCAAGAGACCCAGTACTTC
TRBJ2-7	TRBV11-3	.	.	CASSSTAGTIYEQYF	TGTGCCAGCAGCTCCACTGCCGGGACAATATACGAGCAGTACTTC
TRBJ1-2	TRBV7-9	.	.	CASSLAGANYGYTF	TGTGCCAGCAGCTTAGCCGGAGCTAACTATGGCTACACCTTC
TRBJ1-1	TRBV2	TRBD1	.	CASRDSTGGGNTEAFF	TGTGCCAGCAGGGACTCGACAGGGGGCGGGAACACTGAAGCTTTCTTT
TRBJ2-5	TRBV7-2	TRBD2	.	CASSLVVAGAKETQYF	TGTGCCAGCAGCTTAGTAGTAGCGGGGGCCAAAGAGACCCAGTACTTC
TRBJ1-1	TRBV27	.	.	CASSLYGGRTEAFF	TGTGCCAGCAGTTTATACGGGGGGCGGACTGAAGCTTTCTTT
TRBJ1-5	TRBV6-5	TRBD1	.	CASSSRQGYNQPQHF	TGTGCCAGCAGTTCAAGACAGGGCTACAATCAGCCCCAGCATTTT
TRBJ1-5	TRBV7-3	.	.	CASSLILQQSNQPQHF	TGTGCCAGCAGCTTAATCCTGCAACAGAGCAATCAGCCCCAGCATTTT
TRBJ2-5	TRBV6-1	.	.	CASSLSVASERTQYF	TGTGCCAGCTCACTCTCCGTGGCTAGCGAAAGGACCCAGTACTTC
TRBJ1-2	TRBV5-4	TRBD1	.	CASSLAGGIYGYTF	TGTGCCAGCAGCTTGGCAGGGGGCATTTATGGCTACACCTTC
TRBJ2-1	TRBV5-1	.	.	CASKMDYFSYNEQFF	TGCGCCAGCAAGATGGACTACTTCTCCTACAATGAGCAGTTCTTC
TRBJ2-1	TRBV7-9	.	.	CASSPTEGGPSYNEQLF	TGTGCCAGCAGCCCGACGGAGGGGGGGCCCTCCTACAATGAGCAGCTCTTC
TRBJ1-6	TRBV5-4	.	.	CASSLAKQQNSPLHF	TGTGCCAGCAGCTTGGCCAAGCAACAGAATTCACCCCTCCACTTT
TRBJ1-5	TRBV9	.	.	CASSPGQENQPQHF	TGTGCCAGCAGCCCCGGACAAGAAAATCAGCCCCAGCATTTT
TRBJ2-1	TRBV18	TRBD2	.	CASSPTSGSYNEQFF	TGTGCCAGCTCACCCACTAGCGGTTCCTACAATGAGCAGTTCTTC
TRBJ1-5	TRBV7-8	TRBD1	.	CASSSVRTGGTSQPQHF	TGTGCCAGCAGCTCTGTGCGGACAGGGGGAACCAGTCAGCCCCAGCATTTT
TRBJ2-1	TRBV6-6	TRBD2	few	CASSYSTLAAYNEQFF	TGTGCCAGCAGTTACTCGACACTAGCGGCCTACAATGAGCAGTTCTTC
TRBJ1-3	TRBV7-8	.	once	CASSLARGSTGNTIYF	TGTGCCAGCAGCTTAGCTCGGGGAAGCACTGGAAACACCATATATTTT
TRBJ1-4	TRBV14	.	once	CASSQGSTNNEKLFF	TGTGCCAGCAGCCAAGGGAGCACCAATAATGAAAAACTGTTTTTT
TRBJ1-3	TRBV9	.	.	CASSVEPSGNTIYF	TGTGCCAGCAGCGTAGAGCCCTCTGGAAACACCATATATTTT
TRBJ1-6	TRBV15	.	once	CATSREARHSPLHF	TGTGCCACCAGCAGAGAGGCGCGGCATTCACCCCTCCACTTT
TRBJ1-1	TRBV6-5	.	.	CASNRRGSEAFF	TGTGCCAGCAACAGACGGGGTTCTGAAGCTTTCTTT
TRBJ1-6	TRBV19	TRBD1	.	CASTMGTGGGDSPLHF	TGTGCCAGTACCATGGGCACCGGAGGGGGCGATTCACCCCTCCACTTT
TRBJ2-1	TRBV5-8	TRBD1	.	CASSTGTGGNEQFF	TGTGCCAGCAGCACCGGGACAGGGGGCAATGAGCAGTTCTTC
TRBJ2-5	TRBV4-3	TRBD2	.	CASSQAASGAETQYF	TGCGCCAGCAGCCAAGCCGCTAGCGGGGCAGAGACCCAGTACTTC
TRBJ1-1	TRBV6-5	.	.	CASSSLDQGGAFF	TGTGCCAGCAGTTCATTAGACCAAGGAGGAGCTTTCTTT
TRBJ1-5	TRBV18	.	.	CASSLGQGSGQPQHF	TGTGCCAGCTCACTGGGCCAGGGATCGGGTCAGCCCCAGCATTTT
TRBJ2-7	TRBV6-5	.	.	CASSATGTIPYEQYF	TGTGCCAGCAGTGCAACCGGGACAATCCCCTACGAGCAGTACTTC
TRBJ2-5	TRBV11-2	.	.	CASSPRETQYF	TGTGCCAGCAGCCCCAGGGAGACCCAGTACTTC
TRBJ1-2	TRBV25-1	.	.	CASSENRLDGYTF	TGTGCCAGCAGTGAAAACCGGTTGGATGGCTACACCTTC
TRBJ2-2	TRBV5-4	TRBD1	once	CASSHRTGNTGELFF	TGTGCCAGCAGCCACCGGACAGGGAACACCGGGGAGCTGTTTTTT
TRBJ2-4	TRBV6-1	TRBD1	.	CASRKDRNGNIQYF	TGTGCCAGCAGGAAGGACAGGAACGGGAACATTCAGTACTTC
TRBJ2-3	TRBV27	.	.	CASSFLRPRSTDTQYF	TGTGCCAGCAGTTTTCTACGCCCGAGAAGCACAGATACGCAGTATTTT
TRBJ1-2	TRBV5-6	TRBD1	.	CASSTKDRGKGYGYTF	TGTGCCAGCAGCACCAAGGACAGGGGGAAGGGCTATGGCTACACCTTC
TRBJ1-1	TRBV6-1	TRBD1	.	CASSSPDRDVGEAFF	TGTGCCAGCAGTTCCCCAGACAGGGATGTGGGTGAAGCTTTCTTT
TRBJ2-1	TRBV5-1	TRBD1	.	CASSWDRGFYNEQFF	TGCGCCAGCAGCTGGGACAGGGGATTTTACAATGAGCAGTTCTTC
TRBJ1-2	TRBV7-9	TRBD1	.	CASSLTGDANYGYTF	TGTGCCAGCAGCCTAACAGGGGACGCTAACTATGGCTACACCTTC
TRBJ2-7	TRBV2	TRBD1	.	CASSEGRQGRSEQYF	TGTGCCAGCAGTGAGGGTCGACAGGGGAGAAGCGAGCAGTACTTC
TRBJ2-6	TRBV7-2	.	.	CASSARRETGANVLTF	TGTGCCAGCAGCGCCCGCAGGGAAACTGGGGCCAACGTCCTGACTTTC
TRBJ1-1	TRBV27	.	.	CASSLRVIGRDTEAFF	TGTGCCAGCAGTTTAAGGGTTATAGGGAGGGACACTGAAGCTTTCTTT
TRBJ2-7	TRBV6-6	.	.	CASKSGAYEQYF	TGTGCCAGCAAAAGCGGAGCCTACGAGCAGTACTTC
TRBJ1-1	TRBV25-1	TRBD1	.	CASRETGVNTEAFF	TGTGCCAGCAGGGAGACAGGGGTGAACACTGAAGCTTTCTTT
TRBJ2-1	TRBV11-1	.	.	CASSLAPRGASYNEQFF	TGTGCCAGCAGCTTAGCGCCCAGGGGGGCGTCCTACAATGAGCAGTTCTTC